A selection of T cell receptor beta chains follows, all from one sample in a study of T cells after yellow fever vaccination. MiXCR, run by TCRdb on the 5' RACE reads, gives a single entry per CDR3 protein. The sample lists about 350,000 distinct CDR3 sequences; around 8.1% were seen once. The source was PBMCs, collected about 49 days after the first yellow fever vaccination. These receptors all come from a man in his late teens or twenties who received the YFV17D yellow fever vaccine. Both conserved end residues are part of each CDR3. D genes are given only for firm matches. Clone size is given for some rows only: seen once, a few or many times, or a class if the clone is expanded.

>TRBJ2-7|TRBV7-2|few|TRBD1
CASSTRTGTSWEQYF
TGTGCCAGCAGCACCCGGACAGGGACGTCTTGGGAGCAGTACTTC
>TRBJ1-2|TRBV6-4|few|-
CASSDPRYYGYTF
TGTGCCAGCAGTGACCCGAGATACTATGGCTACACCTTC
>TRBJ1-1|TRBV18|many|-
CASSLQPRIANTEAFF
TGTGCCAGCTCACTTCAGCCCCGTATAGCGAACACTGAAGCTTTCTTT
>TRBJ2-3|TRBV11-1|many|-
CASSQGQGTDTQYF
TGTGCCAGCAGCCAGGGGCAGGGCACAGATACGCAGTATTTT
>TRBJ2-2|TRBV9|-|TRBD1
CASSVRQGATGELFF
TGTGCCAGCAGCGTGCGACAGGGGGCGACCGGGGAGCTGTTTTTT
>TRBJ2-3|TRBV4-1|few|-
CASSHEDGGADTQYF
TGCGCCAGCAGCCATGAGGACGGGGGTGCCGATACGCAGTATTTT
>TRBJ2-2|TRBV5-1|-|-
CASSLRQANTGELFF
TGCGCCAGCAGCCTCCGACAGGCGAACACCGGGGAGCTGTTTTTT
>TRBJ2-1|TRBV18|many|TRBD2
CASSPQRGDDNEQFF
TGTGCCAGCTCACCACAGCGGGGGGATGACAATGAGCAGTTCTTC
>TRBJ2-7|TRBV4-3|-|-
CASSQWERYEQYF
TGCGCCAGCAGCCAGTGGGAGAGGTACGAGCAGTACTTC
>TRBJ2-1|TRBV12-3/TRBV12-4|many|-
CASSFSGRNEQFF
TGTGCCAGCAGTTTCTCAGGGCGCAATGAGCAGTTCTTC
>TRBJ2-1|TRBV10-2|few|TRBD2
CASIGLAASSYNEQFF
TGCGCCAGCATTGGACTAGCGGCCAGCTCCTACAATGAGCAGTTCTTC
>TRBJ1-2|TRBV20-1|many|-
CSARDRSNYGYTF
TGCAGTGCTAGAGACAGGTCAAATTATGGCTACACCTTC
>TRBJ2-1|TRBV5-1|-|TRBD2
CASSSHGGTYNEQFF
TGCGCCAGCAGCTCCCACGGGGGGACCTACAATGAGCAGTTCTTC
>TRBJ2-7|TRBV9|-|-
CASSVSGSAYEQYF
TGTGCCAGCAGCGTAAGCGGCAGTGCCTACGAGCAGTACTTC
>TRBJ2-1|TRBV7-2|-|-
CASSHAPVLFF
TGTGCCAGCAGCCACGCGCCAGTCCTGTTCTTC
>TRBJ2-3|TRBV15|-|TRBD2
CATSKRLAGGRDTQYF
TGTGCCACCAGCAAAAGACTAGCGGGGGGGAGAGATACGCAGTATTTT
>TRBJ1-2|TRBV20-1|few|-
CSASPYGYTF
TGCAGTGCTTCCCCATACGGCTACACCTTC
>TRBJ2-3|TRBV13|few|-
CASSSRPEGAHTDTQYF
TGTGCCAGCAGCTCCCGCCCGGAGGGGGCTCACACAGATACGCAGTATTTT
>TRBJ2-1|TRBV5-1|-|TRBD2
CASSYERGGTDEQSF
TGCGCCAGCAGTTATGAGCGGGGGGGCACCGATGAGCAGTCCTTC
>TRBJ2-4|TRBV4-3|-|TRBD2
CASSPGSGVRNIQYF
TGCGCCAGCAGCCCGGGGAGCGGGGTACGAAACATTCAGTACTTC
>TRBJ2-1|TRBV6-5|few|-
CASSFLPRVGVQSNEQFF
TGTGCCAGCAGTTTCCTACCCAGGGTAGGAGTACAGAGCAATGAGCAGTTCTTC
>TRBJ2-2|TRBV15|-|TRBD2
CATSTTVEERGFGELFF
TGTGCCACCAGCACCACCGTCGAGGAGCGGGGGTTTGGGGAGCTGTTTTTT
>TRBJ1-4|TRBV20-1|-|TRBD1
CSALRDRQEKLFF
TGCAGTGCTCTTCGGGACAGACAGGAAAAACTGTTTTTT